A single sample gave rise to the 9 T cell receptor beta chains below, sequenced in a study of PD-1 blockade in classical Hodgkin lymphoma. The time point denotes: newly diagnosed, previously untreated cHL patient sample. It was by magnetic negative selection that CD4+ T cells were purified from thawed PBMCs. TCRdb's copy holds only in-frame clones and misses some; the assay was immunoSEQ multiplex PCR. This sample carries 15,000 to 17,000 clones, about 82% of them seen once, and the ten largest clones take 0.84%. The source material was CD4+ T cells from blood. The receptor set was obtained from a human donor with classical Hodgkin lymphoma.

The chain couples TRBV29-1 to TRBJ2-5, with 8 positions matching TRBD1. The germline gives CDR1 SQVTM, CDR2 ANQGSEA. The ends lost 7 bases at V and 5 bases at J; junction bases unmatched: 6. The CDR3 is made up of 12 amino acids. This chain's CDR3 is CSARTGQETQYF. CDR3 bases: TGCAGCGCTAGGACAGGGCAGGAGACCCAGTACTTC. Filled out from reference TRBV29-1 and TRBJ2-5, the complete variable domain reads SAVISQKPSRDICQRGTSLTIQCQVDSQVTMMFWYRQQPGQSLTLIATANQGSEATYESGFVIDKFPISRPNLTFSTLTVSNMSPEDSSIYLCSARTGQETQYFGPGTRLLVL.

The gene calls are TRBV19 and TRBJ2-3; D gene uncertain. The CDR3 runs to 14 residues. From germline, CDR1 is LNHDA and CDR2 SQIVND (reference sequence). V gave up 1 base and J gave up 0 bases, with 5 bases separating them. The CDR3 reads CASSIGASTDTQYF. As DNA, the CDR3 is TGTGCCAGTAGTATAGGGGCCAGCACAGATACGCAGTATTTT.

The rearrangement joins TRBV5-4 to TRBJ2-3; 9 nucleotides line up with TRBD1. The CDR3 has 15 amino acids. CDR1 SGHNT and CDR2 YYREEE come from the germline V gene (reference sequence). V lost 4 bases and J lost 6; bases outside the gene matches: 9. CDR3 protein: CASSMVTGGGDTQYF. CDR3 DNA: TGTGCCAGCAGCATGGTGACAGGGGGAGGCGATACGCAGTATTTT. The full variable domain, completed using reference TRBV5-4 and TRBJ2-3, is ETGVTQSPTHLIKTRGQQVTLRCSSQSGHNTVSWYQQALGQGPQFIFQYYREEENGRGNFPPRFSGLQFPNYSSELNVNALELDDSALYLCASSMVTGGGDTQYFGPGTRLTVL.

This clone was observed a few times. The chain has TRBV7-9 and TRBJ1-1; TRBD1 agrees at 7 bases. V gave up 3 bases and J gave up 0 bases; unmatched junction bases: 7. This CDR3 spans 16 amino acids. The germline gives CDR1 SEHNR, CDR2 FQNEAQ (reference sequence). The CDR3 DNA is TGTGCCAGCAGCTTCGGGACAGCTATCATGAACACTGAAGCTTTCTTT. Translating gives CASSFGTAIMNTEAFF.

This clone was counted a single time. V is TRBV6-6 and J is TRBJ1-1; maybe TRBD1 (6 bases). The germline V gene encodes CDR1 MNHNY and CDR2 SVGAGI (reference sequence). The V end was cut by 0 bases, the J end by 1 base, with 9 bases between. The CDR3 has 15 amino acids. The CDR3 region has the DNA TGTGCCAGCAGTTACTCGACAGGTGCGAACACTGAAGCTTTCTTT. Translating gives CASSYSTGANTEAFF.

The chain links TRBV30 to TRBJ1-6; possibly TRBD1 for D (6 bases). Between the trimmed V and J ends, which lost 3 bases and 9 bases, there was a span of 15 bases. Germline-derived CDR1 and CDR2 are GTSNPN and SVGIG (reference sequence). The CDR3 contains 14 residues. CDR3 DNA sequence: TGTGCCTGGAGGGGATTCACAGGGATTTCACCCCTCCACTTT. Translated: CAWRGFTGISPLHF. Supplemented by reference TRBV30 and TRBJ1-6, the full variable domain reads SQTIHQWPATLVQPVGSPLSLECTVEGTSNPNLYWYRQAAGRGLQLLFYSVGIGQISSEVPQNLSASRPQDRQFILSSKKLLLSDSGFYLCAWRGFTGISPLHFGNGTRLTVT.

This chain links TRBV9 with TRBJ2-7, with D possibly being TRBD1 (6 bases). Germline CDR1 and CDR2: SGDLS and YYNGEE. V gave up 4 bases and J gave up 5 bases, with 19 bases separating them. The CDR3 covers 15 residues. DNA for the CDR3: TGTGCCAGCAGCCCCCGGACAGTTAGCCCCCACGAGCAGTACTTC. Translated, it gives CASSPRTVSPHEQYF.

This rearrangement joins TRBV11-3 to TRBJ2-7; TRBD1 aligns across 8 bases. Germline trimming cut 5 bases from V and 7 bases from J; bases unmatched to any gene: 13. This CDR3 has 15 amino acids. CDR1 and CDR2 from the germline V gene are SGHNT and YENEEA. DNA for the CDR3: TGTGCCAGCAGCCCAGATGGACAGGGCTCCCGTGAGCAGTACTTC. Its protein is CASSPDGQGSREQYF.

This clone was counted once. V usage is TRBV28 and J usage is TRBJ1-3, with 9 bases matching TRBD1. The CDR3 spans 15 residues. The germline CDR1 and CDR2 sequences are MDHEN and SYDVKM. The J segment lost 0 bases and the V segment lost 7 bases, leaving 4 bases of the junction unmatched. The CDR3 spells CASTKTGGSGNTIYF. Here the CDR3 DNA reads TGTGCCAGCACCAAGACAGGGGGCTCTGGAAACACCATATATTTT. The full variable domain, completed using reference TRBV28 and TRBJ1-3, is DVKVTQSSRYLVKRTGEKVFLECVQDMDHENMFWYRQDPGLGLRLIYFSYDVKMKEKGDIPEGYSVSREKKERFSLILESASTNQTSMYLCASTKTGGSGNTIYFGEGSWLTVV.